The next 3 T cell receptor beta chains were all read from a single sample in a study of shared clonotypes between healthy human individuals. The table came from immunoSEQ multiplex PCR; TCRdb's copy has only in-frame clones and leaves some out. The table shows around 2.5 million clones, with more than 85% occurring only once. The sample was naive CD4+ T cells from PBMCs. The subset denotes: CD45RA+ positively selected. The receptors here all came from a young man in good health. Some clones in this sample may be carry-over from other donors' samples.

The chain is built from TRBV7-3 and TRBJ2-1; D perhaps matches TRBD2 (6 bases). CDR1 SGHTA and CDR2 FQGTGA come from the germline V gene. The CDR3 has 15 amino acids. Deletions cut 5 bases from V and 4 bases from J, with 15 bases between. CDR3 sequence reads: CASSPSGTLYNEQFF. The DNA for the CDR3 is TGTGCCAGCAGCCCATCTGGGACTCTATACAATGAGCAGTTCTTC.

A few counts support this clone. Other nucleotide sequences from this sample produce the same CDR3. This sequence joins TRBV30 and TRBJ1-5, with TRBD1 as a possible D gene (5 bases). This CDR3 contains 14 residues. V lost 0 bases and J lost 1, with 7 bases in between. From germline, CDR1 is GTSNPN and CDR2 SVGIG (reference sequence). CDR3 sequence (DNA): TGTGCCTGGAGTGTAGGGGTCAGCAATCAGCCCCAGCATTTT. This sequence encodes CAWSVGVSNQPQHF.

The rearrangement joins TRBV15 to TRBJ1-2; TRBD1 matches at 8 bases. Germline V CDR1 and CDR2: LNHNV, YYDKDF (reference sequence). With V trimmed by 5 bases and J by 2 bases, 4 bases remained unmatched. The CDR3 runs 14 residues. The CDR3 coding sequence is TGTGCCACCAGCGGGGACAGGCCGAACTATGGCTACACCTTC. It translates to CATSGDRPNYGYTF.